Here is one T cell receptor beta chain with its context. Method: immunoSEQ multiplex PCR; TCRdb's copy keeps in-frame clones and lacks some. The profile covers 65,000 to 95,000 clones, with approximately 94% appearing a single time and 2% to 3% taken by the ten largest. The CDR3 contains 12 residues. Germline CDR1 LNHDA, CDR2 SQIVND (reference sequence). Trimming shortened V by 3 bases and J by 7 bases, and 9 bases separated the two germline ends. The data were obtained in a study of T cell changes during pregnancy in multiple sclerosis. This chain uses TRBV19 with TRBJ1-1; TRBD1 is a possible D gene (5 bases). This TCR came from a female donor in good health, enrolled as a control in a pregnancy study. Sequencing used peripheral blood, obtained after pregnancy. The CDR3 protein is CASSIQGFEAFF. DNA of the CDR3: TGTGCCAGTAGTATCCAGGGTTTTGAAGCTTTCTTT.